This entry concerns a single TCR beta chain. The sample belongs to a study of blood T cell repertoires in COVID-19. Study-level information: COVID-19 samples collected from the United States, Italy and Spain covered acute and convalescent phases. T cells, B-cell-depleted T cells, or PBMCs provided the cDNA or gDNA that served as material.

Original methodology: Nucleated cell counts were estimated from reference gene primer amplification. Data came from immunoSEQ multiplex PCR; TCRdb stores just in-frame clones and leaves some out. For V, J and clone size, that table is used; D and trimming come from the DNA. The table records 120,000 or so clones, approximately 80% of them present only once. V was clipped by 1 base and J by 13 bases, with 18 bases between them. The CDR3 is made up of 14 amino acids. CDR1 is SEHNR, CDR2 FQNEAQ, per germline (reference sequence). This rearrangement joins TRBV7-9 to TRBJ2-3, with a tentative D call TRBD2 (7 bases). The origin of this receptor is a woman aged 45-60 years with acute or convalescent COVID-19. Sequences were obtained from peripheral blood. This CDR3 is CASSLGGGAISEYF. As DNA, the CDR3 is TGTGCCAGCAGCTTAGGAGGGGGGGCTATTAGCGAGTATTTT. The variable domain in full, completed from reference TRBV7-9 and TRBJ2-3, reads DTGVSQNPRHKITKRGQNVTFRCDPISEHNRLYWYRQTLGQGPEFLTYFQNEAQLEKSRLLSDRFSAERPKGSFSTLEIQRTEQGDSAMYLCASSLGGGAISEYFGPGTRLTVL.